This T cell receptor (beta chain) was sequenced for a study of cytomegalovirus exposure and HLA in healthy donors. The CDR3 has 15 amino acids. Germline CDR1 reads SEHNR; CDR2 reads FQNEAQ (reference sequence). Between the trimmed V and J ends, which lost 0 bases and 4 bases, there was a span of 12 bases. In its sample, this clone was seen once. The antigen remains unidentified. Vbeta (60) and Jbeta (13) primers were used in the PCR. Sequencing used immunoSEQ multiplex PCR; TCRdb keeps in-frame clones, though not all of them. The table has around 130,000 clones, roughly 83% seen once. The study, taken as a whole, reports: HLA alleles showed associations with 16,951 TCR beta sequences in a later analysis, at a 0.05 false discovery rate.

The sample was PBMCs. The genes are TRBV7-9 and TRBJ2-5; a weak D match, TRBD1 (6 bases). The sequence was collected from a girl aged 2 to 10 in good health and CMV-seronegative. For the CDR3, the DNA is TGTGCCAGCAGCTTAGCGGGTTGGGGGCCAGAGACCCAGTACTTC. It encodes CASSLAGWGPETQYF.